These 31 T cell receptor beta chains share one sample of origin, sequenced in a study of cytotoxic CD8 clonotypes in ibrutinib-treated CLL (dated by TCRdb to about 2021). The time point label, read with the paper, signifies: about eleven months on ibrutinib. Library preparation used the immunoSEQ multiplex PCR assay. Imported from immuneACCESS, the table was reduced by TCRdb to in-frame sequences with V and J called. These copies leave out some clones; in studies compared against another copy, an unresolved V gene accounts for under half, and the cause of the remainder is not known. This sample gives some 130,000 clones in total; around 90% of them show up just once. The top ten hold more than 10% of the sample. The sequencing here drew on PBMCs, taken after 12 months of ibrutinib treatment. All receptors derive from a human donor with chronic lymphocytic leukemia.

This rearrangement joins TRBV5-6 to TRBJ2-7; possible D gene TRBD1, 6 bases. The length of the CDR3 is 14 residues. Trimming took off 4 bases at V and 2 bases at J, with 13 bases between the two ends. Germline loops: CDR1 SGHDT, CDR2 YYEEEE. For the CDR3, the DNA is TGTGCCAGCAGCAAGGGGGACATACCCTACGAGCAGTACTTC. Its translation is CASSKGDIPYEQYF.

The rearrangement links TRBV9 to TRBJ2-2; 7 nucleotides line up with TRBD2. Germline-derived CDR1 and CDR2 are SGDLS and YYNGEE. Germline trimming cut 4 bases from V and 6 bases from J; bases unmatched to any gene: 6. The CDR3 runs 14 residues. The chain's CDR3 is CASSRRREPGELFF. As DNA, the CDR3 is TGTGCCAGCAGCAGGCGGCGGGAGCCCGGGGAGCTGTTTTTT. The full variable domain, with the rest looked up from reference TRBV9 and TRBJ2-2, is DSGVTQTPKHLITATGQRVTLRCSPRSGDLSVYWYQQSLDQGLQFLIQYYNGEERAKGNILERFSAQQFPDLHSELNLSSLELGDSALYFCASSRRREPGELFFGEGSRLTVL.

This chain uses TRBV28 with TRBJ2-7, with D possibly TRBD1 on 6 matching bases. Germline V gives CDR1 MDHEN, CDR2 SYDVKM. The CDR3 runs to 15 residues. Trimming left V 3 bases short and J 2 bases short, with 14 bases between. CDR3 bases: TGTGCCAGCAGTTTCACAGGGTTGGGGACCTACGAGCAGTACTTC. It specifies CASSFTGLGTYEQYF.

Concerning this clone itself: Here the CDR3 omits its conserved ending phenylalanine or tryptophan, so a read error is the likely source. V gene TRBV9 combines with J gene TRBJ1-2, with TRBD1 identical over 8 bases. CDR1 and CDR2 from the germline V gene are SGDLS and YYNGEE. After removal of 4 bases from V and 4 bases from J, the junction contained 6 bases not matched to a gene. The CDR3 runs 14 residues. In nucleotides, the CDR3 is TGTGCCAGCAGCCCTGACAGGGGTAGCTATGGCTACACCCTC. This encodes CASSPDRGSYGYTL.

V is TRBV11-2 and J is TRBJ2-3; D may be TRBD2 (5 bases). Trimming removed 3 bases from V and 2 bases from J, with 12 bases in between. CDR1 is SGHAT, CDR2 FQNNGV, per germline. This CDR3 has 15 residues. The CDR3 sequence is CASSLSRVPTDTQYF. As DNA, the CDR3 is TGTGCCAGCAGCTTGTCGCGGGTGCCCACAGATACGCAGTATTTT.

The CDR3 coding sequence is TGTGCCCCAACGTTTACTAGCGGGAGGACGGGTGAGCAGTTCTTC. Protein product: CAPTFTSGRTGEQFF. The chain is built from TRBV6-5 and TRBJ2-1, with TRBD2 matching over 12 bases. CDR1 MNHEY and CDR2 SVGAGI come from the germline V gene. The length of the CDR3 is 15 residues. V lost 11 bases to trimming and J lost 9 bases; unmatched junction nucleotides: 14.

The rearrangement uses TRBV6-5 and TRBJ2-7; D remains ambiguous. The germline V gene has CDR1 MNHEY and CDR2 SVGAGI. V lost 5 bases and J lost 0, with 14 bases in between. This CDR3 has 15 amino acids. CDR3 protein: CASSADLTSSYEQYF. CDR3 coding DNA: TGTGCCAGCAGTGCCGACTTGACGAGCTCCTACGAGCAGTACTTC.

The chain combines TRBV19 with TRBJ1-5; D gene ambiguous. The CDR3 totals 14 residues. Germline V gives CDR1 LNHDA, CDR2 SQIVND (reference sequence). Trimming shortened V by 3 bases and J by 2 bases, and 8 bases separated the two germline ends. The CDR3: CASSMWTGNQPQHF. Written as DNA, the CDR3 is TGTGCCAGTAGTATGTGGACGGGCAATCAGCCCCAGCATTTT.

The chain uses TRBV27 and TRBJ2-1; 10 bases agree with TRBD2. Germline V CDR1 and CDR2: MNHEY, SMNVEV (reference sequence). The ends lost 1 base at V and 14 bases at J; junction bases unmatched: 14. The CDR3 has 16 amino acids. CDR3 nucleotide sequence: TGTGCCAGCAGTTTATTCCCTAGCGGGGGATTAGGGAATAAGTTCTTC. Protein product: CASSLFPSGGLGNKFF.

CDR3 bases: TGTGCCAGCAGCTTAACCTACTACAATGAGCAGTTCTTC. Amino acid sequence: CASSLTYYNEQFF. The V call is TRBV11-2, the J call TRBJ2-1; no clear D gene. Germline V gene sequence: CDR1 SGHAT, CDR2 FQNNGV. The CDR3 has 13 residues. The ends were cut back, 2 bases at V and 3 bases at J, with 5 bases in the middle.

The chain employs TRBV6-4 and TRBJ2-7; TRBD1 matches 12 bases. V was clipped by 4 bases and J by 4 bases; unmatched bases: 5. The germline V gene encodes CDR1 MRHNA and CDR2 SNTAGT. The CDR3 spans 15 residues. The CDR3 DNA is TGTGCCAGCAGTGTTTCGGGACAGGGGGCTTACGAGCAGTACTTC. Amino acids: CASSVSGQGAYEQYF.

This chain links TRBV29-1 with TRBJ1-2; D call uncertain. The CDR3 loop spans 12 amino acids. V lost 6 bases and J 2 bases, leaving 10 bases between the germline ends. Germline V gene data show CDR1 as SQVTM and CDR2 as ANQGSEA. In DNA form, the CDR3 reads TGCAGCGTAAAGGACTCAAACTATGGCTACACCTTC. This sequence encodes CSVKDSNYGYTF.

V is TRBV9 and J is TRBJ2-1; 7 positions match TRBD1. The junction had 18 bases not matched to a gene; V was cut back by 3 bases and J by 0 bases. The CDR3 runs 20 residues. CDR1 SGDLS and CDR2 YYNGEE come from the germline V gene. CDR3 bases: TGTGCCAGCAGCGGAGCAGGGGGACACAGCTACTACAGCTCCTACAATGAGCAGTTCTTC. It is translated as CASSGAGGHSYYSSYNEQFF.

The CDR3 region is CASSFERLAGDTQYF. CDR3 nucleotide sequence: TGTGCCAGCAGTTTCGAACGACTAGCGGGAGATACGCAGTATTTT. V usage is TRBV6-5 and J usage is TRBJ2-3, with TRBD2 matching over 10 bases. The germline V gene encodes CDR1 MNHEY and CDR2 SVGAGI. This CDR3 is 15 amino acids long. V lost 4 bases to trimming and J lost 5 bases; unmatched junction nucleotides: 6.

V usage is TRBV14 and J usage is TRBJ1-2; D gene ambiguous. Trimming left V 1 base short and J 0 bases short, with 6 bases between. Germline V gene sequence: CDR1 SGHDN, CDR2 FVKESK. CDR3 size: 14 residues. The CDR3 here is CASSQGHSNYGYTF. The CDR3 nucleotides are TGTGCCAGCAGCCAAGGGCATTCTAACTATGGCTACACCTTC.

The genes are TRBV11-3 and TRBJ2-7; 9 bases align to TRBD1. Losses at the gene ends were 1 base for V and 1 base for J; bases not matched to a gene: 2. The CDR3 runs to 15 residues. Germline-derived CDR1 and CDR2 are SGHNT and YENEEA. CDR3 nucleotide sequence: TGTGCCAGCAGCTTAGGGGGGACAGGGTCCTACGAGCAGTACTTC. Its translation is CASSLGGTGSYEQYF.

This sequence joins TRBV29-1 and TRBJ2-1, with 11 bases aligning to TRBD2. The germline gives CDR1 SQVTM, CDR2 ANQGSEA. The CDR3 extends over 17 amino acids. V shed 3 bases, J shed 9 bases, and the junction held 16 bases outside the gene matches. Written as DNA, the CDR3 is TGCAGCGTTGAGTTTGGTTTGGTAGCGGGAGGGCCAGGTGAGCAGTTCTTC. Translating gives CSVEFGLVAGGPGEQFF.

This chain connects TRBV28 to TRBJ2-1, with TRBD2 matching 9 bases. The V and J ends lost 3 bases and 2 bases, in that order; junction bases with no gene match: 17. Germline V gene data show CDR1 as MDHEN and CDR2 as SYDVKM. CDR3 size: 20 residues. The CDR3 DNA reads TGTGCCAGCAGTTTCCCGGCTAGCGGGACACTCCTTTCCCCCTACAATGAGCAGTTCTTC. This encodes CASSFPASGTLLSPYNEQFF.

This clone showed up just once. The CDR3 nucleotides are TGTGCCAGCAGCTTGGGAGCCAGGGGGGGCAACAATGAGCAGTTCTTC. It translates to CASSLGARGGNNEQFF. V and J are TRBV5-4 and TRBJ2-1; either TRBD1 or TRBD2 may supply D (7 bases each). Trimming left V 0 bases short and J 5 bases short, with 15 bases between. This CDR3 is built from 16 residues. Germline V gene data show CDR1 as SGHNT and CDR2 as YYREEE (reference sequence).

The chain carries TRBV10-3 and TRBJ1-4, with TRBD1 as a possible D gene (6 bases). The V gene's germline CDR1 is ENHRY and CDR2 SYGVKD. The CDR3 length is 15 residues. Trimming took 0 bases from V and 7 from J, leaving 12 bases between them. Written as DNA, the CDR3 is TGTGCCATCAGTGAGTCGACAGGCGCGAGTGAAAAACTGTTTTTT. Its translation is CAISESTGASEKLFF.

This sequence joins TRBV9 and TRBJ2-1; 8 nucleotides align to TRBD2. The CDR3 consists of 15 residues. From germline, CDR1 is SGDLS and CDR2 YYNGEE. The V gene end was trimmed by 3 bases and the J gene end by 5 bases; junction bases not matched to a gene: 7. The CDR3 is CASSGRGLGDNEQFF. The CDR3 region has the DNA TGTGCCAGCAGCGGAAGGGGACTAGGGGACAATGAGCAGTTCTTC.

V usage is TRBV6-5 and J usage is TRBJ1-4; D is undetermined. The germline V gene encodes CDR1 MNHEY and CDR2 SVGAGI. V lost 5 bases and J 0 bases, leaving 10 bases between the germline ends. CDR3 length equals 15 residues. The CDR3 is CASSTLAATNEKLFF. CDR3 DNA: TGTGCCAGCAGTACACTAGCCGCAACTAATGAAAAACTGTTTTTT.

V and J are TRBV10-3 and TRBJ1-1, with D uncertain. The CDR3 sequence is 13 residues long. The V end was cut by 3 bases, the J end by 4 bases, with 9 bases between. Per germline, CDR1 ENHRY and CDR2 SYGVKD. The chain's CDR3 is CAISDPGLTEAFF. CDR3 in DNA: TGTGCCATCAGTGATCCGGGCCTCACTGAAGCTTTCTTT.

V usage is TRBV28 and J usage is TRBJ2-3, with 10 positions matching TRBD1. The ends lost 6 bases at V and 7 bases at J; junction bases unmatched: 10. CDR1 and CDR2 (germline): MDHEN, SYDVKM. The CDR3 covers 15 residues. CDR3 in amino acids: CASSPPDRGSYTQYF. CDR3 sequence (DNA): TGTGCCAGCAGCCCCCCGGACAGGGGGTCGTATACGCAGTATTTT.

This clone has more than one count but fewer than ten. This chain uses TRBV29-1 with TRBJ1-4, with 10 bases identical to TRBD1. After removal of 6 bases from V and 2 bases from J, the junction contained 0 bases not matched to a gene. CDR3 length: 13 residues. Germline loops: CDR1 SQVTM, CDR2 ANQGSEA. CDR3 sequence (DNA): TGCAGCGTGGGACAGGGGACTAATGAAAAACTGTTTTTT. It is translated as CSVGQGTNEKLFF.

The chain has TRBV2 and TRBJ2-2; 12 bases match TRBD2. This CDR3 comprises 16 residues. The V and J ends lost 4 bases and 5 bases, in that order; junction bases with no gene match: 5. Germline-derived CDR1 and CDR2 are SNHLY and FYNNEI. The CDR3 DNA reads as TGTGCCAGCAGTGTACTAGCGGGAGGATTAACCGGGGAGCTGTTTTTT. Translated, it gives CASSVLAGGLTGELFF.

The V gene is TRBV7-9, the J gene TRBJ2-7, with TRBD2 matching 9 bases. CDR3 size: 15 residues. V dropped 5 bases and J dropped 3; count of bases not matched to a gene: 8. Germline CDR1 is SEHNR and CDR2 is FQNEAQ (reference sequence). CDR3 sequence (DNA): TGTGCCAGCAGCGCCCAGGATAGCGGGAGCTACGAGCAGTACTTC. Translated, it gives CASSAQDSGSYEQYF.

This CDR3 reads CASSPLGLGYSGNTIYF. CDR3 coding DNA: TGTGCCAGCTCACCATTAGGCTTGGGCTACTCTGGAAACACCATATATTTT. This rearrangement joins TRBV18 to TRBJ1-3, with D unclear. The length of the CDR3 is 17 residues. Per germline, CDR1 KGHSH and CDR2 LQKENI. With 2 bases removed from V and 0 bases from J, the gap between germline ends came to 14 bases.

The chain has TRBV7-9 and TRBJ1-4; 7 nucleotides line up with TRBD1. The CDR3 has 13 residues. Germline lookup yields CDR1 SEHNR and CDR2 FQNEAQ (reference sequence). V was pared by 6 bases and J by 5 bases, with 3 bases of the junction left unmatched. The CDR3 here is CASRMGQNEKLFF. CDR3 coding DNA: TGTGCCAGCAGGATGGGACAGAATGAAAAACTGTTTTTT.

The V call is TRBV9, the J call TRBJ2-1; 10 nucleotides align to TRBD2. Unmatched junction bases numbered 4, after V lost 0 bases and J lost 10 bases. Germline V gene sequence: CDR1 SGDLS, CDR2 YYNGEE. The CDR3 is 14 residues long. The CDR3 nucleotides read TGTGCCAGCAGCGTAGAGGGACTAGCGCGCGAGCAGTTCTTC. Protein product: CASSVEGLAREQFF. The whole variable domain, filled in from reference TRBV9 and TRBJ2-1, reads DSGVTQTPKHLITATGQRVTLRCSPRSGDLSVYWYQQSLDQGLQFLIQYYNGEERAKGNILERFSAQQFPDLHSELNLSSLELGDSALYFCASSVEGLAREQFFGPGTRLTVL.

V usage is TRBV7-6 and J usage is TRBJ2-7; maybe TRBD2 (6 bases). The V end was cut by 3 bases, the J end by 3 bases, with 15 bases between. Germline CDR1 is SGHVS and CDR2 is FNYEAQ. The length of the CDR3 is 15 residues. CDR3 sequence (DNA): TGTGCCAGCAGCTTTGCCGCGGAGGGGATCTACGAGCAGTACTTC. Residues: CASSFAAEGIYEQYF.